This is a list of T cell receptor beta chains from one sample in a study of CD8 T cells in Susac syndrome. TCRdb used MiXCR to reprocess the immunoSEQ multiplex PCR reads, holding one entry per CDR3 protein. The repertoire has roughly 400,000 distinct CDR3 sequences, approximately 85% of them found once; the top ten carry under 0.15%. Sequenced material: CD8+ T cells from PBMCs. Receptors originate from a human donor with multiple sclerosis. CDR3s include the opening cysteine and the closing phenylalanine or tryptophan. The D gene is left open where the match is weak. Size is stated for part of the rows, as once, few or many counts, or as a class when the clone is expanded.

j_gene | v_gene | abundance | d_gene | CDR3nt | CDR3aa
TRBJ2-2 | TRBV7-9 | NA | TRBD2 | TGTGCCAGCAGCCGGGAAATAGCGGGAGGGCCCACCGGGGAGCTGTTTTTT | CASSREIAGGPTGELFF
TRBJ2-7 | TRBV15 | NA | NA | TGTGCCACCAGCAGAGATGGAGGGGGCCACGAGCAGTACTTC | CATSRDGGGHEQYF
TRBJ1-1 | TRBV29-1 | NA | NA | TGCAGCGTCACAGAGTACACTGAAGCTTTCTTT | CSVTEYTEAFF
TRBJ1-4 | TRBV4-1 | few | NA | TGCGCCAGCAGCCAAGATGGTGATGAAAAACTGTTTTTT | CASSQDGDEKLFF
TRBJ2-5 | TRBV3-1 | NA | NA | TGTGCCAGCAGCCCGGAAGGGAGTTGGGATCAAGAGACCCAGTACTTC | CASSPEGSWDQETQYF
TRBJ1-4 | TRBV10-3 | NA | NA | TGTGCCATCAGTGAGTCTACAGGCCTTAATGAAAAACTGTTTTTT | CAISESTGLNEKLFF
TRBJ1-2 | TRBV7-9 | NA | NA | TGTGCCAGCAGCTTAGGCGGAGGCGAGGGCTACACCTTC | CASSLGGGEGYTF
TRBJ1-5 | TRBV10-3 | NA | NA | TGTGCCATCAGTGAGTCCAGCTACAATCAGCCCCAGCATTTT | CAISESSYNQPQHF
TRBJ2-7 | TRBV7-6 | NA | TRBD2 | TGTGCCAGCAGCTTAACTAGCGGCTGGGCCGAGCAGTACTTC | CASSLTSGWAEQYF
TRBJ2-1 | TRBV27 | few | NA | TGTGCCAGCAGTTTACCTAGCAGGTACAATGAGCAGTTCTTC | CASSLPSRYNEQFF
TRBJ2-1 | TRBV15 | once | NA | TGTGCCACCAGCAGAGATAGGGAAGAGTACAATGAGCAGTTCTTC | CATSRDREEYNEQFF
TRBJ2-7 | TRBV11-2 | NA | NA | TGTGCCAGCAGCTTCTATTCCAACTCCTACGAGCAGTACTTC | CASSFYSNSYEQYF
TRBJ2-7 | TRBV20-1 | NA | NA | TGCAGTGCTCGGGACTTCGGGGGCGAGCAGTACTTC | CSARDFGGEQYF
TRBJ2-5 | TRBV6-1 | few | TRBD2 | TGTGCCAGCAGTTCGGCGGGGGGGCCTGTGACCCAGTACTTC | CASSSAGGPVTQYF
TRBJ2-1 | TRBV27 | NA | TRBD2 | TGTGCCAGCAGTTATGGGGGGGGCTACAATGAGCAGTTCTTC | CASSYGGGYNEQFF
TRBJ2-1 | TRBV7-8 | NA | NA | TGTGCCAGCAGCCCCGGGCTCCCTGGGAATGAGCAGTTCTTC | CASSPGLPGNEQFF
TRBJ2-1 | TRBV19 | few | TRBD2 | TGTGCCAGTAGTCCCGGGACTAGCGGGGTCAATGAGCAGTTCTTC | CASSPGTSGVNEQFF
TRBJ1-5 | TRBV30 | once | NA | TGTGCCTGGAGTGTACGCGGTTCCAATCAGCCCCAGCATTTT | CAWSVRGSNQPQHF
TRBJ2-7 | TRBV19 | NA | NA | TGTGCCAGTAGTATCGCTGGACAGAGCTGGTTTGGGCAGTACTTC | CASSIAGQSWFGQYF
TRBJ1-5 | TRBV6-2/TRBV6-3 | NA | NA | TGTGCCAGCAGTTACTCGGGGCAGAATCAGCCCCAGCATTTT | CASSYSGQNQPQHF
TRBJ2-2 | TRBV6-1 | NA | NA | TGTGCCAGCAGTGATTTGGACACGCTCACCGGGGAGCTGTTTTTT | CASSDLDTLTGELFF
TRBJ2-1 | TRBV28 | NA | TRBD2 | TGTGCCAGCAGCCCAGGCCCCGGTCTAGCGGCCTACAATGAGCAGTTCTTC | CASSPGPGLAAYNEQFF
TRBJ1-2 | TRBV9 | NA | TRBD1 | TGTGCCAGCAGCGATCCCGGGACAGGGGGCGCCGTGTATGGCTACACCTTC | CASSDPGTGGAVYGYTF
TRBJ1-1 | TRBV30 | NA | NA | TGTGCCTGGGGTGGGGTATTGAACACTGAAGCTTTCTTT | CAWGGVLNTEAFF
TRBJ2-2 | TRBV6-1 | NA | NA | TGTGCCAGCAGTGTAATCAGTAACACCGGGGAGCTGTTTTTT | CASSVISNTGELFF
TRBJ2-2 | TRBV11-2 | once | NA | TGTGCCAGCAGCTTCTGGCGGGGGCCAAAGAACACCGGGGAGCTGTTTTTT | CASSFWRGPKNTGELFF
TRBJ2-5 | TRBV7-9 | NA | TRBD2 | TGTGCCAGCGGCCCAGCGGGAGAAGAGACCCAGTACTTC | CASGPAGEETQYF
TRBJ2-1 | TRBV30 | few | NA | TGTGCCTGGATGAAGTTGGGGGACGGGGGAACGTACAATGAGCAGTTCTTC | CAWMKLGDGGTYNEQFF
TRBJ2-7 | TRBV27 | NA | NA | TGTGCCAGCAGTTTTATAGACAGCTCCTACGAGCAGTACTTC | CASSFIDSSYEQYF
TRBJ2-1 | TRBV29-1 | NA | NA | TGCAGCGTCCCCGTCGGGGCGAGCTCCTACAATGAGCAGTTCTTC | CSVPVGASSYNEQFF
TRBJ2-4 | TRBV9 | NA | TRBD1 | TGTGCCAGCAGTGGGGACAGGGGGCCTGTGGACATTCAGTACTTC | CASSGDRGPVDIQYF
TRBJ2-1 | TRBV4-1 | NA | NA | TGCGCCAGCAGCCAGGAGGCTCAGCAGTTCTTC | CASSQEAQQFF
TRBJ2-7 | TRBV27 | few | NA | TGTGCCAGCATCGACCTCGATTCGGACGAGCAGTACTTC | CASIDLDSDEQYF
TRBJ2-7 | TRBV2 | NA | TRBD1 | TGTGCCAGCAGCTCCCCCCGGACAGGGTTTGGCTACGAGCAGTACTTC | CASSSPRTGFGYEQYF
TRBJ2-3 | TRBV28 | NA | NA | TGTGCCAGCAGTACTACAGGGAGTCCGCAGTATTTT | CASSTTGSPQYF